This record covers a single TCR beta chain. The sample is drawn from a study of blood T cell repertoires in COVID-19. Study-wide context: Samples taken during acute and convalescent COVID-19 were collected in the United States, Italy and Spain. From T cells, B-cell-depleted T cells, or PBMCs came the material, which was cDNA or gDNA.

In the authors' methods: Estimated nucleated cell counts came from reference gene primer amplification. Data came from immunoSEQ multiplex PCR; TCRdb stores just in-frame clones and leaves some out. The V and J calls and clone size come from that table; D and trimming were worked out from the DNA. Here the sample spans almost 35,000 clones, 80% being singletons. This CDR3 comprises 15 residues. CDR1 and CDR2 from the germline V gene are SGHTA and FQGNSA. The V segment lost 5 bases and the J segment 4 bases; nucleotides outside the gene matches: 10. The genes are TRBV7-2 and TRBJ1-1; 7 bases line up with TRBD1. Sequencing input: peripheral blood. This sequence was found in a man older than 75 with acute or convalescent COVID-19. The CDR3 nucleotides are TGTGCCAGCAGCCTAATACAGGGGTGGGGCACTGAAGCTTTCTTT. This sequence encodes CASSLIQGWGTEAFF.